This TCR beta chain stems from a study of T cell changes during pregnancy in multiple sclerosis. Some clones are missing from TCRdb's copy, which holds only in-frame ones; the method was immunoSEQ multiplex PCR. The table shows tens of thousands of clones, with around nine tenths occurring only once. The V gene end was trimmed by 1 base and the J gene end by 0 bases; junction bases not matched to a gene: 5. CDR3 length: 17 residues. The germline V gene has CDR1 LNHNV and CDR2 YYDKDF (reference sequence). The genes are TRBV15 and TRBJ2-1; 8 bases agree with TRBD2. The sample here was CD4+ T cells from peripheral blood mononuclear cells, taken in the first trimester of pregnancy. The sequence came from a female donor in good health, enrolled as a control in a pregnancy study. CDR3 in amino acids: CATSRVSGGNSYNEQFF. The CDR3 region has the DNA TGTGCCACCAGCAGAGTATCGGGGGGGAACTCCTACAATGAGCAGTTCTTC. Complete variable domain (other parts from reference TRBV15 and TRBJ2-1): DAMVIQNPRYQVTQFGKPVTLSCSQTLNHNVMYWYQQKSSQAPKLLFHYYDKDFNNEADTPDNFQSRRPNTSFCFLDIRSPGLGDTAMYLCATSRVSGGNSYNEQFFGPGTRLTVL.